This TCR beta chain was sequenced in a study of cytomegalovirus exposure and HLA in healthy donors listed by TCRdb under 2017. With regard to the full study: An earlier analysis of several hundred of the donors reported 276 Gb of sequence data and 90 million to 120 million unique TCR beta sequences obtained from approximately 180 million T cells. About 310 gigabases of sequencing data and tens of millions of unique TCR sequences were included in an early release covering about 620 HLA-typed donors. Of the roughly 400 genotyped donors, 70% to 90% were placed in the genetic ancestry cluster associated with self-reported Caucasian donors. The study was designed to test whether signatures of past pathogen exposure could be identified by cataloging public T cell receptors. The study used immunosequencing to profile the T cell repertoires of approximately 640 subjects and linked those repertoires to cytomegalovirus serostatus. Along with the approximately 670-subject first cohort, a separate validation cohort of over a hundred different subjects was used. The study combined high-throughput TCR immunosequencing, statistical association of individual TCRs with disease status, and machine learning to predict cytomegalovirus infection status. A later analysis re-analyzed previously published TCR beta repertoires from roughly 630 donors and added high-resolution HLA genotyping to study TCR occurrence patterns. Rather than drawing on any new phenotypic data, the later analysis identified candidate immune exposures from TCR beta sequences and the way those sequences occurred across donors. An earlier analysis of some 600 of the donors applied high-throughput TCR beta sequencing to assess whether each TCR beta V gene segment acted as functional or pseudogenic. Alongside the repertoire data, information on donor age, sex, ethnicity and CMV serostatus was compiled. A later genetic analysis took genome-wide SNP genotypes for about 55% of the roughly 670 donors and used that subset as a discovery cohort. Every repertoire in the discovery cohort had been generated on one and the same sequencing platform. HLA typing covered class I and class II loci at four-digit resolution. Typing coverage varied by locus: roughly 629-630 donors for A, B, C, DRB1 and DQB1; roughly 520 for DQA1; about 600 for DPA1; around 450 for DPB1. Four to six DR-DQ haplotypes were handled as single units for association and clustering, since linkage in the cohort was strong. Among under 450 genotyped donors of the cohort, an average of roughly 240,000 unique TCR beta nucleotide sequences were sequenced per donor, about a sixth of them non-productive.

Based on the germline V gene, the CDR1 and CDR2 sequences are SGDLS and YYNGEE. Spanning cysteine to phenylalanine, the CDR3 consists of 19 amino acids. CDR3 DNA is the only sequence kept; it has 57 bases, read in frame from the first base. V is clipped by 4 bases and J by 3 bases, and the sequence between their germline boundaries is 27 bases long. In total, 666 healthy bone marrow donors made up the cohort. At the time of sampling, every cohort member was nominally healthy, though immune exposures that went unrecorded were likely present. The donor was CMV seronegative and was included in the group of around 320 seronegative cohort members. Each donor provided a peripheral blood sample, and peripheral blood mononuclear cells were used for TCR beta sequencing. The Qiagen DNeasy Blood Extraction Kit was used to extract genomic DNA from the blood cell samples. General conclusions and limits of the study: Broadly in line with IMGT annotations, most TCR beta V segments showed up in productive rearrangements about 87% or about 30% of the time in an earlier analysis of some 590 of the donors. The presence/absence analyses assumed that sequencing depth was roughly uniform across donors, and that assumption may not be true. Only TCR beta chains were sequenced in this cohort, and the absence of alpha or paired-chain data limited detectable features. When HLA alleles, especially DR and DQ, strongly co-occurred, TCR associations were difficult to assign to individual alleles. Because counts were too low, some 17 rarely observed V segments, including chromosome 9 orphons, were left out of the earlier analysis of a few hundred of the donors. Most TCR sequences were observed very rarely across donors, whereas some public TCRs were present in many individuals. An association between a missense DCLRE1C variant and V-gene and J-gene trimming of TCR beta chains was found in a later genetic analysis and replicated in an independent cohort. Compared with the roughly 720-donor mean, donors in an Asian-associated ancestry cluster had fewer N-insertions in productive TCRs, according to a later genetic analysis. The classifier was reported to diagnose cytomegalovirus status with high specificity and sensitivity in both the original and validation cohorts. Most CMV-associated TCR beta chains appeared to be HLA-restricted in a later analysis, and the HLA associations seemed to be driven largely by CMV exposure. The sequencing pipeline was judged likely to have produced a cluster of highly shared sequence variants as a technical artifact. Some IMGT-functional V segments, including TRBV6-2 and TRBV6-3, could not be distinguished by the 87-base-pair reads and were therefore excluded. A total of about 150 TCR beta chains were listed by the study as associated with cytomegalovirus. For the cohort, immune exposure information was limited to CMV serostatus. The authors suggested that the approach could potentially be extended to other disease states and immunological phenotypes. In vitro tests confirmed that a few of the cytomegalovirus-associated TCR beta chains recognize cytomegalovirus antigens. HLA typing was unavailable for some donors at each locus, so association tests used only the typed subset. A further reported finding was that TCR beta sequences accurately predicted the HLA-A and HLA-B alleles for most subjects in the first cohort. According to a later analysis, TCR association rates differed among HLA loci, with DRB1 alleles showing the most associated TCRs and HLA-C alleles showing the fewest. In a later analysis, HLA-associated TCR beta chains showed more clonal expansion and lower generation probabilities than non-associated chains that were equally common. Several of the top co-occurrence clusters appeared to be linked to parvovirus B19, influenza, CMV and Epstein-Barr virus, according to a later analysis. In a later analysis, around 15,000 TCR beta sequences were associated with specific HLA alleles at a false discovery rate of 0.05. Linkage disequilibrium might explain the correlated functional status among segregating V segments, but an unknown experimental factor could not be ruled out.

The library was made by the immunoSEQ multiplex PCR assay. For the multiplex PCR, a mixture combining 60 forward primers for TCR Vbeta segments and 13 reverse primers for TCR Jbeta segments was used. The CDR3 region of rearranged TCR beta genes was amplified from genomic DNA with a multiplex PCR assay. The Illumina HiSeq System was used to sequence the amplified TCR beta libraries as 87-base-pair reads. Under the source paper's analysis protocol: A later analysis tallied 75 million to 95 million unique TCR beta chains across the 666 repertoires, and about 12 million of those chains were shared by two or more donors. Raw reads were error-corrected and collapsed into unique sequences by a nearest-neighbor algorithm in which closely related sequences were merged to remove PCR and sequencing errors. To assign V, D and J gene segments, CDR3 sequences were aligned to IMGT reference sequences. For a sequence to be retained, at least a six-nucleotide match to both a V gene segment and a J gene segment was required. A rearrangement was called productive if the CDR3 had no stop codons and remained in frame with V and J, and every other rearrangement was called non-productive. CDR3 was defined according to IMGT convention as the region running from the second conserved V-encoded cysteine to the conserved J-encoded phenylalanine. The earlier analysis of approximately 590 of the donors excluded any sequence lacking an unambiguous match to a single V gene segment. An earlier analysis of approximately 590 of the donors called V segments functional above 56.7% productive rearrangements and segregating when the between-donor standard deviation exceeded 5%. To diagnose cytomegalovirus status from the catalog of TCR beta chain sequences, a statistical classification framework was built. In a later analysis, TCR nucleotide sequences were compared against IMGT/GENE-DB human TR gene sequences so that V and J genes could be assigned. The TCRdist pipeline was used in a later analysis to assign CDR3 sequences and most-parsimonious VDJ recombination scenarios. In a later analysis, each TCR beta chain was defined by its CDR3 amino acid sequence together with its V-gene family, and reads lacking a unique V-gene family were excluded. To address suspected cross-contamination and a sequencing artifact, a later analysis removed under 600 highly shared, low-generation-probability nucleotide sequences. In a later analysis, a clonal expansion index was calculated for each public chain from normalized within-repertoire ranks of inferred template counts. In a later analysis, generation probabilities were computed using a VDJ recombination model fitted to out-of-frame rearrangements, and the results were checked against IGoR. In a later analysis, TCR-TCR, TCR-HLA and TCR-CMV co-occurrence was scored with hypergeometric tests, and a repertoire-size bias correction was applied to TCR pairs. False discovery rates were estimated in a later analysis by permuting HLA or CMV assignments 20 times. In a later analysis, co-occurring TCRs were grouped with DBSCAN, and TCRdist sequence similarity was added when clustering was performed within HLA-allele-positive subsets. Repertoires with fewer than 30,000 or more than 120,000 public chains were left out of co-occurrence clustering, as were roughly five repertoires with anomalous nucleotide sharing. The table was pulled from immuneACCESS by TCRdb, which kept in-frame rearrangements only. Such tables lose some clones; where checked, under half of the loss comes from unresolved V genes, and the rest has no known cause. Clone size and the V and J calls come from that table; the DNA yielded D and trimming. Counted in this sample were 98,000 or so clones; roughly 80% of them appeared once. The leading ten clones occupy about 2% of the sample.

Remarks on this clone: No cognate antigen has been identified for it. Within one base of it there is no much larger clone, and no base qualities were kept.

The receptor comes from a man aged 40-49 years in good health and CMV-seronegative. The rearrangement combines TRBV9 with TRBJ2-3; the D gene is possibly TRBD1, with 6 bases matching. Material for sequencing was PBMCs. The CDR3 corresponds to CASSPGQGIYSGRTDTQYF. Here is the DNA: TGTGCCAGCAGCCCCGGGCAGGGGATCTATTCCGGTAGGACAGATACGCAGTATTTT.